Detailed here is one T cell receptor beta chain. Its antigen is currently unknown. A second PCR, run for roughly 7 to 11 cycles, used a sample-barcoded 5' primer plus a J-beta primer mix. MiXCR, run by TCRdb on the 5' RACE reads, gives a single entry per CDR3 protein. The table records about 1,400,000 distinct CDR3 sequences, around 55% of them present only once. This sample is drawn from a study of blood T cells in healthy people across ages. Findings and limits, study-wide: Estimates based on one million T cells were treated as lower bounds.

The CDR3 runs 14 residues. CDR1 MDHEN and CDR2 SYDVKM come from the germline V gene. Individuals who donated were healthy Caucasians from Russia aged about 6 to 100. J is TRBJ2-7 and V is TRBV28; a weak D match, TRBD1 (6 bases). The end of the DNA is better explained by TRBJ2-5, so the J call may be wrong. Material: blood. The TCR comes from a man younger than 35 in good health. The DNA of the CDR3 is TGTGCCAGCAGTTCCGGACAGAAGGGGGAGACCCAGTACTTC. Translation gives CASSSGQKGETQYF.